These 12 T cell receptor beta chains came from one sample sequenced in a study of T cell clones after liver transplantation. The protocol was immunoSEQ multiplex PCR, while the TCRdb copy is restricted to in-frame clones and leaves out a portion. Of tens of thousands of clones in the sample, around 80% were seen once. This material consisted of CD4+ T cells from blood, taken about 50 months after liver transplant. Every receptor here comes from a human patient who received a liver transplant. A share of the T cells may be of graft donor origin.

The rearrangement uses TRBV4-3 and TRBJ2-2, with D unclear. The CDR3 has 16 residues. Trimming removed 4 bases from V and 5 bases from J, with 17 bases in between. The V gene's germline CDR1 is LGHNA and CDR2 YSLEER. This CDR3 is CASSPAATGRTGELFF. The DNA for the CDR3 is TGCGCCAGCAGCCCGGCTGCTACCGGACGAACCGGGGAGCTGTTTTTT.

The chain uses TRBV7-2 and TRBJ2-7; D remains unclear. V gave up 2 bases and J gave up 1 base, with 24 bases separating them. The CDR3 totals 19 residues. Per the germline V gene, CDR1 is SGHTA and CDR2 is FQGNSA. The CDR3 region is CASSLSNGGRRILSYEQYF. In DNA, the CDR3 is TGTGCCAGCAGCTTATCAAATGGCGGACGGCGAATTCTGTCCTACGAGCAGTACTTC.

The rearrangement uses TRBV5-1 and TRBJ2-7, with D tentatively TRBD1 or TRBD2 (5 bases each). This CDR3 is 12 amino acids long. In germline, CDR1 is SGHRS, CDR2 YFSETQ. The V end lost 3 bases, the J end lost 5 bases, and 9 bases lay between the germline ends. DNA for the CDR3: TGCGCCAGCAGCTGGGACGGGAACGAGCAGTACTTC. Translated, it gives CASSWDGNEQYF.

V is TRBV28 and J is TRBJ2-1, with 7 bases aligning to TRBD2. V trimming: 2 bases; J trimming: 4 bases; junction bases outside the gene matches: 5. Germline-derived CDR1 and CDR2 are MDHEN and SYDVKM. The CDR3 totals 15 residues. The CDR3 DNA sequence: TGTGCCAGCAGTTTAGCGGGACTAATTTACAATGAGCAGTTCTTC. Amino acid sequence: CASSLAGLIYNEQFF.

The chain recombines TRBV7-2 with TRBJ2-3, with 8 bases fitting TRBD2. With 4 bases clipped from V and 5 bases from J, the junction kept 5 bases outside the gene matches. Germline CDR1 SGHTA, CDR2 FQGNSA. This CDR3 is 14 amino acids long. CDR3 in amino acids: CASSSRRGGDTQYF. For the CDR3, the DNA is TGTGCCAGCAGCTCGCGCCGGGGGGGAGATACGCAGTATTTT.

The J gene is TRBJ2-7, the V gene TRBV11-2, with TRBD1 matching over 11 bases. The CDR3 extends over 16 amino acids. The trim removed 1 base at V and 4 bases at J, leaving 6 bases unmatched. The germline gives CDR1 SGHAT, CDR2 FQNNGV. The chain's CDR3 is CASSLAAGQGGYEQYF. The CDR3 region has the DNA TGTGCCAGCAGCTTAGCTGCGGGACAGGGGGGATACGAGCAGTACTTC.

This rearrangement joins TRBV2 to TRBJ2-7; 9 bases match TRBD1. Per the germline V gene, CDR1 is SNHLY and CDR2 is FYNNEI. V shed 8 bases and J 4 bases; nucleotides not matched to a gene: 3. The length of the CDR3 is 12 residues. The CDR3 here is CASAGTGYEQYF. The CDR3, as DNA: TGTGCCAGCGCCGGGACAGGGTACGAGCAGTACTTC.

This chain links TRBV30 with TRBJ2-7; maybe TRBD1 (6 bases). The V end lost 2 bases, the J end lost 3 bases, and 11 bases lay between the germline ends. Per germline, CDR1 GTSNPN and CDR2 SVGIG (reference sequence). The length of the CDR3 is 13 residues. DNA of the CDR3: TGTGCCTGGAGTCACTCCAGGGGCTACGAGCAGTACTTC. It encodes CAWSHSRGYEQYF. Full variable domain (missing parts from reference TRBV30 and TRBJ2-7): SQTIHQWPATLVQPVGSPLSLECTVEGTSNPNLYWYRQAAGRGLQLLFYSVGIGQISSEVPQNLSASRPQDRQFILSSKKLLLSDSGFYLCAWSHSRGYEQYFGPGTRLTVT.

This rearrangement joins TRBV7-2 to TRBJ2-4; D is undetermined. In germline, CDR1 is SGHTA, CDR2 FQGNSA. The germline V and J ends were trimmed by 5 bases and 3 bases, with 20 bases remaining between them. The CDR3 covers 17 residues. CDR3 in amino acids: CASSPQTTEIGKNIQYF. CDR3 in DNA: TGTGCCAGCAGCCCGCAAACGACCGAGATTGGCAAAAACATTCAGTACTTC.

This clone was detected only once. The chain uses TRBV5-1 and TRBJ1-1; 8 bases agree with TRBD1. Germline V lookup: CDR1 SGHRS, CDR2 YFSETQ. V dropped 5 bases and J dropped 4; count of bases not matched to a gene: 7. This CDR3 is 14 amino acids long. This chain's CDR3 is CASSFLQGGTEAFF. As DNA, the CDR3 is TGCGCCAGCAGTTTCCTACAGGGGGGCACTGAAGCTTTCTTT. Drawing the rest from reference TRBV5-1 and TRBJ1-1, the complete variable domain is KAGVTQTPRYLIKTRGQQVTLSCSPISGHRSVSWYQQTPGQGLQFLFEYFSETQRNKGNFPGRFSGRQFSNSRSEMNVSTLELGDSALYLCASSFLQGGTEAFFGQGTRLTVV.

This chain uses TRBV7-3 with TRBJ2-1; D gene uncertain. Germline loops: CDR1 SGHTA, CDR2 FQGTGA. V was cut by 5 bases and J by 9 bases, with 14 bases left in between. The CDR3 runs to 13 residues. CDR3 bases: TGTGCCAGCAGCCCCCAACGGTTTGGTGAGCAGTTCTTC. It is translated as CASSPQRFGEQFF.

The V gene is TRBV28, the J gene TRBJ1-2; 7 bases fit TRBD1. Germline-derived CDR1 and CDR2 are MDHEN and SYDVKM. V trimming: 6 bases; J trimming: 8 bases; junction bases outside the gene matches: 9. This CDR3 comprises 13 residues. In DNA form, the CDR3 reads TGTGCCAGCAGCAGGGGACAGAATGAGGGCTACACCTTC. It yields the protein CASSRGQNEGYTF.